These T cell receptor beta chains were read from a single sample in a study of blood T cells in healthy people across ages. Each CDR3 protein gets one entry after TCRdb re-called the 5' RACE reads with MiXCR. The profile shows about 1,500,000 distinct CDR3 sequences, 28% of them singletons. Sequencing was done on a sample of blood. The receptors originated from a woman aged 30 to 39 in good health. The CDR3 runs from the conserved cysteine through the conserved F or W. A D gene is named only where the DNA matches it firmly. Where a row states a size, it is once, few, many or the class of an expanded clone; other rows omit it.

cdr3_nt	cdr3_aa	v_call	d_call	clone_size	j_call
TGCAGTGCTAGAGATCCCGGGGGTGCCGGGAAGCTGTTTTTT	CSARDPGGAGKLFF	TRBV20-1	NA	NA	TRBJ2-2
TGTGCCAGCGGGGAGGAGGGGTTCTCCTACAATGAGCAGTTCTTC	CASGEEGFSYNEQFF	TRBV9	NA	NA	TRBJ2-1
TGTGCCAGCAGGGACTCGGGCCGAACTAACTATGGCTACACCTTC	CASRDSGRTNYGYTF	TRBV11-2	NA	NA	TRBJ1-2
TGTGCCAGCACCGGCCCAACTAGCGACGAGCAGTTCTTC	CASTGPTSDEQFF	TRBV6-6	TRBD2	NA	TRBJ2-1
TGTGCCAGCAGTTTGAGTAGACTAGCGGGAGTTGGTGAGCAGTACTTC	CASSLSRLAGVGEQYF	TRBV27	TRBD2	NA	TRBJ2-5
TGCAGTGCTAGAGAAACGGGGGTGGCAGATACGCAGTATTTT	CSARETGVADTQYF	TRBV20-1	NA	NA	TRBJ2-3
TGCAGCGTTGATTCGGCCTCCACTGAAGCTTTCTTT	CSVDSASTEAFF	TRBV29-1	NA	many	TRBJ1-1
TGTGCCAGCAGTACCGGACAGGGTGACCCCTATGGCTACACCTTC	CASSTGQGDPYGYTF	TRBV6-6	TRBD1	many	TRBJ1-2
TGTGCCAGCAGCCCCGAGGTGGGTGTTGGCTACACCTTC	CASSPEVGVGYTF	TRBV7-3	NA	many	TRBJ1-2
TGTGCCAGCAGTCAGGGGAGAGGAGGTGTAAATGAGCAGTTCTTC	CASSQGRGGVNEQFF	TRBV27	NA	NA	TRBJ2-1
TGTGCCACCAGCAGTTTACTCCCGGTCGAATATACGCAGTATTTT	CATSSLLPVEYTQYF	TRBV15	NA	NA	TRBJ2-3
TGCAGTGCTGGACAGGGTCAGTACGAGCAGTACTTC	CSAGQGQYEQYF	TRBV20-1	TRBD1	few	TRBJ2-7
TGCGCCAGCAGCTTCTCCGGTCGTCCGGTGAATTCACCCCTCCACTTT	CASSFSGRPVNSPLHF	TRBV5-1	NA	few	TRBJ1-6
TGTGCCAGCACTGATCTGGGGGGGGATGAAAAACTGTTTTTT	CASTDLGGDEKLFF	TRBV5-5	NA	NA	TRBJ1-4
TGTGCCTGGAGGGATACTAGCGGGAGGTCCACAGATACGCAGTATTTT	CAWRDTSGRSTDTQYF	TRBV30	TRBD2	once	TRBJ2-3
TGCAGCGCTGGACAGGATAATCAGCCCCAGCATTTT	CSAGQDNQPQHF	TRBV29-1	TRBD1	NA	TRBJ1-5
TGTGCCTGGAGTCCCTGGACTTCTAGCTCCTACAATGAGCAGTTCTTC	CAWSPWTSSSYNEQFF	TRBV30	NA	few	TRBJ2-1
TGCAGTGCTAGCGCCTCGGGGAGTGGGGGGATTGAAGCTTTCTTT	CSASASGSGGIEAFF	TRBV20-1	NA	few	TRBJ1-1
TGCGCCAGCAGCTTCGACAGCGCGAACACCGGGGAGCTGTTTTTT	CASSFDSANTGELFF	TRBV5-1	NA	NA	TRBJ2-2
TGCAGCGTTGGCGGCGGGACAGTCTACGAGCAGTACTTC	CSVGGGTVYEQYF	TRBV29-1	NA	NA	TRBJ2-7
TGCGCCAGCAGCTTGGATAGCGGAAAGAACACCGGGGAGCTGTTTTTT	CASSLDSGKNTGELFF	TRBV5-1	NA	NA	TRBJ2-2
TGCAGCGCAGGTCTTGGGCCTATTGAGACCCAGTACTTC	CSAGLGPIETQYF	TRBV29-1	NA	many	TRBJ2-5
TGTGCCACCAGCAGAGGTCCAGGGGACCACAGTGCCAAAAACATTCAGTACTTC	CATSRGPGDHSAKNIQYF	TRBV15	NA	NA	TRBJ2-4
TGTGCCAGCAGCCCGCAGTTCCAAGAGACCCAGTACTTC	CASSPQFQETQYF	TRBV7-2	NA	NA	TRBJ2-5
TGTGCCACCAGCACCTTTCCGGGCCAAGGTGGCACTGAAGCTTTCTTT	CATSTFPGQGGTEAFF	TRBV15	NA	few	TRBJ1-1
TGCAGCGCCTTAGTAGCGGGAGGGCCAGAGACCCAGTACTTC	CSALVAGGPETQYF	TRBV20-1	TRBD2	NA	TRBJ2-5
TGCGTCAGCAGCTTCGGTCAAGACAGACTAACCGGGGAGCTGTTTTTT	CVSSFGQDRLTGELFF	TRBV5-1	NA	NA	TRBJ2-2
TGCGCCAGCAGCTTGGGAGTCGCCTCTACCACAAATGAGCAGTACTTC	CASSLGVASTTNEQYF	TRBV5-1	NA	NA	TRBJ2-4
TGCGCCAGCAGCTTGGATGTTAGAGACTATGGCTACACCTTC	CASSLDVRDYGYTF	TRBV5-1	NA	many	TRBJ1-2
TGCGCCAGCGGCTTGGCCGGGACAGCATCCTACGAGCAGTACTTC	CASGLAGTASYEQYF	TRBV5-1	TRBD1	NA	TRBJ2-7
TGCGCCAGCACTCCCGGAGACAGAAACTATGGCTACACCTTC	CASTPGDRNYGYTF	TRBV5-1	NA	many	TRBJ1-2
TGCAGTGCTAGAGCGTTTGGACAGGGTTTACACGAGCAGTACTTC	CSARAFGQGLHEQYF	TRBV20-1	TRBD1	many	TRBJ2-7
TGCGCCAGCAGGATAGCGGGGGAGCGTTCCTACGAGCAGTACTTC	CASRIAGERSYEQYF	TRBV10-2	TRBD2	NA	TRBJ2-7
TGTGCCAGCAGCGGAGGGACTAGCGGGAACCAAGAGACCCAGTACTTC	CASSGGTSGNQETQYF	TRBV9	TRBD2	many	TRBJ2-5
TGTGCCAGCAGCCTTACGGTCTTCCGGGGGGATGAGCAGTTCTTC	CASSLTVFRGDEQFF	TRBV12-3/TRBV12-4	TRBD2	NA	TRBJ2-1
TGTGCCAGCAGTTATTCGGGAGCAGACAATGAGCAGTTCTTC	CASSYSGADNEQFF	TRBV7-9	NA	few	TRBJ2-1
TGTGCCAGCAGGCCCTCCGGGTCCAATGGCGGCGAGCAGTACTTC	CASRPSGSNGGEQYF	TRBV12-3/TRBV12-4	NA	many	TRBJ2-7
TGCGCCAGCAGCTTCCTCCGGGACAGGGCCTACGAGCAGTACTTC	CASSFLRDRAYEQYF	TRBV5-1	TRBD1	many	TRBJ2-7
TGTGCCAGCAGTACCGGACAGATCTATGGCTACACCTTC	CASSTGQIYGYTF	TRBV6-5	NA	many	TRBJ1-2
TGCAGCGCCGTCCCGACTAGCGGGATTTACGAGCAGTACTTC	CSAVPTSGIYEQYF	TRBV29-1	TRBD2	many	TRBJ2-7
TGTGCCAGCAGCTTAGTCAGGGGGTCCCCTGGGGCCAACGTCCTGACTTTC	CASSLVRGSPGANVLTF	TRBV7-2	TRBD1	few	TRBJ2-6
TGTGCCAGCGAGACTAGCGGAAACTACGAGCAGTACTTC	CASETSGNYEQYF	TRBV5-6	TRBD2	many	TRBJ2-7
TGTGCCAGCAGCTTAGGGGGGACAGAGGGGACCCAGTACTTC	CASSLGGTEGTQYF	TRBV7-2	TRBD1	few	TRBJ2-5
TGTGCCAGCTCACTTTTGCGGGGGGGCTACAATGAGCAGTTCTTC	CASSLLRGGYNEQFF	TRBV7-2	TRBD2	many	TRBJ2-1